This passage covers 23 T cell receptor beta chains from one sample sequenced in a study of technical replicates of blood from several donors. Sequencing was performed with immunoSEQ multiplex PCR; in TCRdb, only in-frame clones are kept and a portion is missing. Of about 75,000 clones listed, 92% were seen once; the top ten hold about 0.4%. Sequencing was carried out using T cells isolated from PBMCs. The receptors here all came from a human donor in good health.

The chain recombines TRBV6-5 with TRBJ1-1; 8 nucleotides align to TRBD1. Germline V lookup: CDR1 MNHEY, CDR2 SVGAGI. This CDR3 has 12 amino acids. V gave up 5 bases and J gave up 10 bases; unmatched junction bases: 6. CDR3 nucleotides: TGTGCCAGCAGTACAGGGGGTCGATCAGCTTTCTTT. Protein: CASSTGGRSAFF.

The chain links TRBV6-1 to TRBJ1-2; 9 positions agree with TRBD1. Germline CDR1 reads MNHNS; CDR2 reads SASEGT. CDR3 length equals 15 residues. J lost 2 bases, V lost 4 bases, and 5 bases had no gene match. The CDR3 loop reads CASSVSGTGNYGYTF. The CDR3 bases are TGTGCCAGCAGTGTGTCCGGGACAGGGAACTATGGCTACACCTTC.

This chain connects TRBV28 to TRBJ1-2; D ambiguous. Germline V gene data show CDR1 as MDHEN and CDR2 as SYDVKM. Deletions cut 7 bases from V and 4 bases from J, with 7 bases between. The CDR3 has 11 amino acids. In nucleotides, the CDR3 is TGTGCCAGCACGGGAATCTATGGCTACACCTTC. This codes for CASTGIYGYTF.

This clone was found a few times. This chain links TRBV11-2 with TRBJ2-1; maybe TRBD2 (7 bases). Germline lookup yields CDR1 SGHAT and CDR2 FQNNGV. V dropped 5 bases and J dropped 5 bases, with 16 bases sitting between them. The CDR3 runs to 15 residues. Written as DNA, the CDR3 is TGTGCCAGCAGCACCCCTGTGGGGGGGCACAATGAGCAGTTCTTC. This sequence encodes CASSTPVGGHNEQFF.

CDR3 DNA: TGTGCCAGCAGTTTATCGTACGGGAGGGCAGATACGCAGTATTTT. Residues: CASSLSYGRADTQYF. The genes are TRBV27 and TRBJ2-3; 8 positions agree with TRBD2. Per germline, CDR1 MNHEY and CDR2 SMNVEV (reference sequence). The J segment lost 4 bases and the V segment lost 0 bases, leaving 3 bases of the junction unmatched. The CDR3 runs 15 residues.

The J gene is TRBJ2-7, the V gene TRBV19, with 9 positions matching TRBD1. J lost 3 bases, V lost 5 bases, and 2 bases had no gene match. CDR1 LNHDA and CDR2 SQIVND come from the germline V gene (reference sequence). This CDR3 is built from 13 residues. The CDR3 is CASSGGQGYEQYF. The DNA for the CDR3 is TGTGCCAGTAGTGGGGGACAGGGCTACGAGCAGTACTTC.

This rearrangement joins TRBV6-5 to TRBJ2-7, with D tentatively TRBD1 (6 bases). This CDR3 is built from 11 residues. V was trimmed by 7 bases and J by 6 bases, leaving 10 bases between them. The V gene's germline CDR1 is MNHEY and CDR2 SVGAGI. CDR3 protein: CASKQGPEQYF. In DNA form, the CDR3 reads TGTGCCAGCAAACAGGGCCCCGAGCAGTACTTC.

The table lists this clone with a few counts. The chain has TRBV5-1 and TRBJ2-7, with TRBD1 matching over 7 bases. CDR3 length equals 13 residues. The trim removed 5 bases at V and 2 bases at J, leaving 4 bases unmatched. Per the germline V gene, CDR1 is SGHRS and CDR2 is YFSETQ. CDR3 in amino acids: CASSEGTAYEQYF. In DNA, the CDR3 is TGCGCCAGCAGTGAAGGGACAGCCTACGAGCAGTACTTC.

This clone was observed a single time. The rearrangement joins TRBV10-2 to TRBJ2-5, with TRBD2 identical over 7 bases. The junction had 9 bases not matched to a gene; V was cut back by 3 bases and J by 5 bases. In germline, CDR1 is WSHSY, CDR2 SAAADI. The length of the CDR3 is 15 residues. CDR3 coding DNA: TGCGCCAGCAGTGACACGGGGGGACTGCGGGAGACCCAGTACTTC. Protein: CASSDTGGLRETQYF.

The V call is TRBV19, the J call TRBJ2-5; 9 bases line up with TRBD1. The V segment lost 3 bases and the J segment 4 bases; nucleotides outside the gene matches: 6. Per the germline V gene, CDR1 is LNHDA and CDR2 is SQIVND (reference sequence). The CDR3 contains 15 residues. Here the CDR3 DNA reads TGTGCCAGTAGTATGGGACAGGGTGGGGGAGAGACCCAGTACTTC. It specifies CASSMGQGGGETQYF.

The chain joins TRBV11-3 to TRBJ1-1, with a weak D call TRBD1 (5 bases). Germline V gives CDR1 SGHNT, CDR2 YENEEA. Trimming removed 11 bases from V and 8 bases from J, with 12 bases in between. CDR3 length: 10 amino acids. DNA for the CDR3: TGTGCCGTAGGGGCGGGGGAAGCTTTCTTT. This sequence encodes CAVGAGEAFF.

This chain uses TRBV9 with TRBJ2-1; TRBD2 matches at 9 bases. Germline V lookup: CDR1 SGDLS, CDR2 YYNGEE. The CDR3 is made up of 15 amino acids. After removal of 3 bases from V and 3 bases from J, the junction contained 4 bases not matched to a gene. CDR3 amino acids: CASSGGREGYNEQFF. For the CDR3, the DNA is TGTGCCAGCAGCGGCGGGAGGGAGGGCTACAATGAGCAGTTCTTC. Full variable domain (rest looked up from reference TRBV9 and TRBJ2-1): DSGVTQTPKHLITATGQRVTLRCSPRSGDLSVYWYQQSLDQGLQFLIQYYNGEERAKGNILERFSAQQFPDLHSELNLSSLELGDSALYFCASSGGREGYNEQFFGPGTRLTVL.

V usage is TRBV27 and J usage is TRBJ2-7; TRBD1 matches 9 bases. V lost 3 bases and J lost 5; bases outside the gene matches: 2. Per the germline V gene, CDR1 is MNHEY and CDR2 is SMNVEV (reference sequence). The CDR3 is 13 residues long. CDR3 sequence (DNA): TGTGCCAGCAGTTTGGACAGGGGAAACGAGCAGTACTTC. This codes for CASSLDRGNEQYF.

The chain uses TRBV10-3 and TRBJ1-1; D gene uncertain. V was shortened by 8 bases and J by 1 base, with 11 bases between the two germline ends. Germline V gene sequence: CDR1 ENHRY, CDR2 SYGVKD. The CDR3 length is 13 residues. CDR3: CAILGGGNTEAFF. The CDR3, as DNA: TGTGCCATCTTGGGTGGAGGGAACACTGAAGCTTTCTTT.

The chain has TRBV28 and TRBJ1-5; no clear D. The CDR3 totals 18 residues. Trimming removed 4 bases at V and 2 bases at J, with 21 bases between. Germline V gene sequence: CDR1 MDHEN, CDR2 SYDVKM. The CDR3 protein is CASSSEYRVGIRNQPQHF. Here the CDR3 DNA reads TGTGCCAGCAGTTCCGAATACAGAGTCGGAATTCGCAATCAGCCCCAGCATTTT.

This chain uses TRBV6-5 with TRBJ1-2; unclear D gene. CDR1 is MNHEY and CDR2 is SVGAGI in the germline V gene. This CDR3 has 14 amino acids. V gave up 0 bases and J gave up 2 bases, with 7 bases separating them. CDR3 coding DNA: TGTGCCAGCAGTTACTCGACACGGAACTATGGCTACACCTTC. It is translated as CASSYSTRNYGYTF.

The chain carries TRBV18 and TRBJ1-1; D is undetermined. The CDR3 is 13 amino acids. The V gene lost 1 base and the J gene lost 1 base, with 4 bases spanning the gap. Germline lookup yields CDR1 KGHSH and CDR2 LQKENI. CDR3 sequence reads: CASSPQQNTEAFF. The CDR3 nucleotides are TGTGCCAGCTCACCACAGCAGAACACTGAAGCTTTCTTT.

The chain carries TRBV5-6 and TRBJ2-7, with TRBD2 matching 11 bases. The CDR3 has 17 residues. The germline V gene has CDR1 SGHDT and CDR2 YYEEEE. V dropped 4 bases and J dropped 0; count of bases not matched to a gene: 9. CDR3 sequence: CASSRGLAGSSSYEQYF. The CDR3 bases are TGTGCCAGCAGCCGAGGACTAGCGGGCTCCAGCTCCTACGAGCAGTACTTC.

The V gene is TRBV27, the J gene TRBJ2-7; no definite D call. V lost 5 bases and J lost 5, with 16 bases in between. This CDR3 region has 14 residues. Germline V gene lookup returns CDR1 MNHEY and CDR2 SMNVEV (reference sequence). CDR3 bases: TGTGCCAGCAGTAGTACAGCCGTCATCCACGAGCAGTACTTC. Translation: CASSSTAVIHEQYF.

The V call is TRBV6-9, the J call TRBJ2-2; 9 bases fit TRBD1. J was trimmed by 8 bases and V by 2 bases; bases with no gene match: 6. The CDR3 is 15 residues long. Germline values: CDR1 MNHGY, CDR2 SVAAGI. CDR3 sequence (DNA): TGTGCCAGCAGTTATGGACAGGGGTCCCCTGGGGAGCTGTTTTTT. Translation gives CASSYGQGSPGELFF.

The rearrangement joins TRBV2 to TRBJ1-1; the match to TRBD1 covers 7 bases. This CDR3 is 13 amino acids long. Germline CDR1 SNHLY, CDR2 FYNNEI. V shed 7 bases, J shed 4 bases, and the junction held 6 bases outside the gene matches. Here the CDR3 reads CASTQGEITEAFF. The CDR3 bases are TGTGCCAGCACTCAGGGGGAGATCACTGAAGCTTTCTTT. The full variable domain, completed using reference TRBV2 and TRBJ1-1, is EPEVTQTPSHQVTQMGQEVILRCVPISNHLYFYWYRQILGQKVEFLVSFYNNEISEKSEIFDDQFSVERPDGSNFTLKIRSTKLEDSAMYFCASTQGEITEAFFGQGTRLTVV.

The rearrangement joins TRBV5-6 to TRBJ1-5; TRBD1 matches at 7 bases. CDR1 SGHDT and CDR2 YYEEEE come from the germline V gene. Unmatched junction bases numbered 4, after V lost 3 bases and J lost 4 bases. The CDR3 runs 14 residues. CDR3 in DNA: TGTGCCAGCAGCTCGACAGGGAGGAATCAGCCCCAGCATTTT. The encoded protein is CASSSTGRNQPQHF. Drawing the rest from reference TRBV5-6 and TRBJ1-5, the complete variable domain is DAGVTQSPTHLIKTRGQQVTLRCSPKSGHDTVSWYQQALGQGPQFIFQYYEEEERQRGNFPDRFSGHQFPNYSSELNVNALLLGDSALYLCASSSTGRNQPQHFGDGTRLSIL.

This clone was detected only once. The CDR3 sequence is CASSSGRLSTDTQYF. The DNA of the CDR3 is TGTGCCAGCTCATCGGGGAGGCTGAGCACAGATACGCAGTATTTT. V and J are TRBV11-2 and TRBJ2-3; possible D gene TRBD2, 6 bases. The CDR3 contains 15 residues. Per the germline V gene, CDR1 is SGHAT and CDR2 is FQNNGV. V was pared by 8 bases and J by 0 bases, with 15 bases between.